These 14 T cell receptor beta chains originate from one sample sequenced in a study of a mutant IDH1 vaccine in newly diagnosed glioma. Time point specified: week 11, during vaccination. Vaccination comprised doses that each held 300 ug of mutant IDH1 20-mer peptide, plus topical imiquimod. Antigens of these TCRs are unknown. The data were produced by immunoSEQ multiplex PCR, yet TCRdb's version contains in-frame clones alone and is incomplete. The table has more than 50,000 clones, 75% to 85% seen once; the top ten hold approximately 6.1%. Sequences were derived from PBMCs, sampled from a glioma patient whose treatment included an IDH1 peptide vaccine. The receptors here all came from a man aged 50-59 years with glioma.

Here the CDR3 DNA reads TGTGCCTGTACAGCCGACCTCGGGACACCCCTTGAGAACTCTGGGGCCAACGTCCTGACTTTC. The encoded protein is CACTADLGTPLENSGANVLTF. This chain links TRBV30 with TRBJ2-6; a weak D match, TRBD1 (6 bases). Trimming took 6 bases from V and 0 from J, leaving 30 bases between them. This CDR3 has 21 residues. In germline, CDR1 is GTSNPN, CDR2 SVGIG (reference sequence).

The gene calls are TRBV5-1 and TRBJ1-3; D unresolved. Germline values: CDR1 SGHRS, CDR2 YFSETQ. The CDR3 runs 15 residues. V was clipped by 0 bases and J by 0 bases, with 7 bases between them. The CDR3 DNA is TGCGCCAGCAGCTTGGGGGCAAGCTCTGGAAACACCATATATTTT. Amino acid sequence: CASSLGASSGNTIYF.

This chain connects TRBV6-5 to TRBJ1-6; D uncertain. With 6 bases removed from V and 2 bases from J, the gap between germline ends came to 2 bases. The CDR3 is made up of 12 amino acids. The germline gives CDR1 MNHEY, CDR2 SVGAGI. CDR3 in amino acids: CASRAYNSPLHF. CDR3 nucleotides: TGTGCCAGCAGAGCCTATAATTCACCCCTCCACTTT.

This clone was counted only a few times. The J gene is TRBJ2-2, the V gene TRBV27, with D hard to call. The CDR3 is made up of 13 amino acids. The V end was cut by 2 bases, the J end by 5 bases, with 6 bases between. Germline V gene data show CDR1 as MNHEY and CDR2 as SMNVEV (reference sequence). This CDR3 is CASSLILTGELFF. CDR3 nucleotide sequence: TGTGCCAGCAGTTTAATACTTACCGGGGAGCTGTTTTTT.

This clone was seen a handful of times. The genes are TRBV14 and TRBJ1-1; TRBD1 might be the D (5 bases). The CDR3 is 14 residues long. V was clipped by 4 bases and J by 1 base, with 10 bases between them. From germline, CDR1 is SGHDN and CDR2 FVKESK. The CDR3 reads CASSRAGQNTEAFF. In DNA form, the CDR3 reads TGTGCCAGCAGCCGAGCCGGACAGAACACTGAAGCTTTCTTT.

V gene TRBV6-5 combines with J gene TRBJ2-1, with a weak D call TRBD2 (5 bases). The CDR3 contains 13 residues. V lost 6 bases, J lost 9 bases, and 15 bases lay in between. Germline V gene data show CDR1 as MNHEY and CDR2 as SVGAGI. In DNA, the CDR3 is TGTGCCAGCAGCGCCGGGGAAGCTTCTGAGCAGTTCTTC. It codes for CASSAGEASEQFF.

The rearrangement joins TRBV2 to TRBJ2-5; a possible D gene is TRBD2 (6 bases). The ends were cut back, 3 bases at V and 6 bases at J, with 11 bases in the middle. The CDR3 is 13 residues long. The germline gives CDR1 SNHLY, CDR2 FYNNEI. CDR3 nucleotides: TGTGCCAGCAGTGACGGGCGGGGCAAGACCCAGTACTTC. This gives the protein CASSDGRGKTQYF.

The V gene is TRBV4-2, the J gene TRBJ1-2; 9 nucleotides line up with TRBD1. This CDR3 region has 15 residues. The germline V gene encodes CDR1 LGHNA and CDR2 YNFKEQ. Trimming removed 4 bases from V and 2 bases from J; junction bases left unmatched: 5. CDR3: CASSPGTGSNYGYTF. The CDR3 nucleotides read TGTGCCAGCAGCCCCGGGACAGGGTCGAACTATGGCTACACCTTC.

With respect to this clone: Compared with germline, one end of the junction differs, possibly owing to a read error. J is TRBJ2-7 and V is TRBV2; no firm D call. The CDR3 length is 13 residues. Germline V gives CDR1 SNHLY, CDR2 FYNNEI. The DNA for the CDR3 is TGTGCCAGCAGCGAAGGCGGCTCCTACGAGCAGTACTTC. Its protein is CASSEGGSYEQYF.

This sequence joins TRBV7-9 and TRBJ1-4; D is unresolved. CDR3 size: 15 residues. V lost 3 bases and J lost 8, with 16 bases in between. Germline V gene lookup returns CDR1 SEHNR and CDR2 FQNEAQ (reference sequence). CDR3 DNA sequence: TGTGCCAGCAGCTTTATTGGGGTAATGGGGGAAAAACTGTTTTTT. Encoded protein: CASSFIGVMGEKLFF.

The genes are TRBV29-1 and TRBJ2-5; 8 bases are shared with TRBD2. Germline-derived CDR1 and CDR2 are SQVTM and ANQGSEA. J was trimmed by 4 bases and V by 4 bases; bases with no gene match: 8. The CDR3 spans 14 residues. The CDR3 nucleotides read TGCAGCGTTGGCTTGGCGGGAGGCTCAGAGACCCAGTACTTC. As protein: CSVGLAGGSETQYF. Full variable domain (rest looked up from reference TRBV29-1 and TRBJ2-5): SAVISQKPSRDICQRGTSLTIQCQVDSQVTMMFWYRQQPGQSLTLIATANQGSEATYESGFVIDKFPISRPNLTFSTLTVSNMSPEDSSIYLCSVGLAGGSETQYFGPGTRLLVL.

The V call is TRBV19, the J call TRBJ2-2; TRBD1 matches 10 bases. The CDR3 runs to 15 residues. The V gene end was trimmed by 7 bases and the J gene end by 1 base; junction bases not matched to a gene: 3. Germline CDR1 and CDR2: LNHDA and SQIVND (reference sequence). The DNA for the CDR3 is TGTGCCAGTAAAGGGACAGGGGTGAACACCGGGGAGCTGTTTTTT. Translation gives CASKGTGVNTGELFF.

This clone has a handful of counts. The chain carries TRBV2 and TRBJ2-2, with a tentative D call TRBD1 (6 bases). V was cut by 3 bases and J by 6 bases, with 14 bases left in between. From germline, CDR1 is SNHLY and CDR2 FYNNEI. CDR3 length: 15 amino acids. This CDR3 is CASSDTTAGAGELFF. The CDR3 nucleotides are TGTGCCAGCAGTGACACCACGGCAGGGGCCGGGGAGCTGTTTTTT.

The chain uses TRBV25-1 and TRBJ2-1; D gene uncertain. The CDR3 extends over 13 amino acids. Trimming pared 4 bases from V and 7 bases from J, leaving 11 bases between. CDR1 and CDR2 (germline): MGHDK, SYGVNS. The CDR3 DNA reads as TGTGCCAGCAGTGTCGTCTCCCAGAATGAGCAGTTCTTC. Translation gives CASSVVSQNEQFF.